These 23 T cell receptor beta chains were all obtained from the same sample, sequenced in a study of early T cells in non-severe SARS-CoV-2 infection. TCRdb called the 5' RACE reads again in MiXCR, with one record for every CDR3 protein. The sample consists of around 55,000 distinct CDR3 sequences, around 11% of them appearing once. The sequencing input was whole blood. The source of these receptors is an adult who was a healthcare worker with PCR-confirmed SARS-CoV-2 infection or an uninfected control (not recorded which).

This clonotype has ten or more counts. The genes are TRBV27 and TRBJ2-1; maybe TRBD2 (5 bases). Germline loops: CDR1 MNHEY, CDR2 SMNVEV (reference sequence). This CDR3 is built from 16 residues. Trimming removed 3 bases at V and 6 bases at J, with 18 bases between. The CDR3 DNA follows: TGTGCCAGCAGTTTCCTAGCAAGCGCGTGGCCCAATGAGCAGTTCTTC. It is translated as CASSFLASAWPNEQFF.

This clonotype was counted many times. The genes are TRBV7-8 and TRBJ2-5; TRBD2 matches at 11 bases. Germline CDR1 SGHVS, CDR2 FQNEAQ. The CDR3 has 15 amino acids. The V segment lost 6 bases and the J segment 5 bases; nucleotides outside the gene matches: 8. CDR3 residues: CASRVELAGVETQYF. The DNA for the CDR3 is TGTGCCAGCAGAGTCGAACTAGCGGGGGTCGAGACCCAGTACTTC.

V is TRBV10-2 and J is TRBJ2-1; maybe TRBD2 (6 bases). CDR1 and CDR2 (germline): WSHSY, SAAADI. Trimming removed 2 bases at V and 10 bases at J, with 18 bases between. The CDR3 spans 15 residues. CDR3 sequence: CASSEGGAGLREQFF. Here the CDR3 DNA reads TGCGCCAGCAGTGAGGGAGGGGCGGGGCTTCGGGAGCAGTTCTTC.

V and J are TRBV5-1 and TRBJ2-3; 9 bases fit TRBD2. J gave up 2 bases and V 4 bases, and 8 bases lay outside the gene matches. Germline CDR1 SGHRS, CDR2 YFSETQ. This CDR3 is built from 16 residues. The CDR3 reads CASSTEAGGSTDTQYF. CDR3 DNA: TGCGCCAGCAGCACGGAAGCGGGAGGTTCCACAGATACGCAGTATTTT. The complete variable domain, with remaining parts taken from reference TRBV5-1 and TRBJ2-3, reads KAGVTQTPRYLIKTRGQQVTLSCSPISGHRSVSWYQQTPGQGLQFLFEYFSETQRNKGNFPGRFSGRQFSNSRSEMNVSTLELGDSALYLCASSTEAGGSTDTQYFGPGTRLTVL.

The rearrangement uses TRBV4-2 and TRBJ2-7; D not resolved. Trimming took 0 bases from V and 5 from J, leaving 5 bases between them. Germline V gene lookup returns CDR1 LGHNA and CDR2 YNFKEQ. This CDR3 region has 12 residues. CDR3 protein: CASSQDKDEQYF. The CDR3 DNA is TGTGCCAGCAGCCAAGATAAGGACGAGCAGTACTTC.

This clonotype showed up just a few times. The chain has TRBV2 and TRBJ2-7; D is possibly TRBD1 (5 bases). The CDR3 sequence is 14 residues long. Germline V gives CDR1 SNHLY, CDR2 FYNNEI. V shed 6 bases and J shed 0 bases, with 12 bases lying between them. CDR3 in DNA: TGTGCCAGCAGCCCAGACAGACGCTCCTACGAGCAGTACTTC. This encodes CASSPDRRSYEQYF.

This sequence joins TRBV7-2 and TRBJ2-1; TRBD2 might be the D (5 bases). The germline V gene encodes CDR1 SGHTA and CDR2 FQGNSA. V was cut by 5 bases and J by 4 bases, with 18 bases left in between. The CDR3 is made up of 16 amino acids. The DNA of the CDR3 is TGTGCCAGCAGCGGGCCGGGGTCTCGGGGTTACAATGAGCAGTTCTTC. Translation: CASSGPGSRGYNEQFF.

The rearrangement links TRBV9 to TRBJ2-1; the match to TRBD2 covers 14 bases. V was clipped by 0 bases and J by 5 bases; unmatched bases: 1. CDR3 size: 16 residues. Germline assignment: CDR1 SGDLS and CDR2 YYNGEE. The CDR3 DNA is TGTGCCAGCAGCGTAGAGGGACTAGCGGGAGACAATGAGCAGTTCTTC. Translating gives CASSVEGLAGDNEQFF.

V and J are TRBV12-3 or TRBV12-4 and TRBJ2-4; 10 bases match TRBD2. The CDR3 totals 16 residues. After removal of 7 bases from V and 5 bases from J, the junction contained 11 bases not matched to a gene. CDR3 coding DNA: TGTGCCAGCACTCAATATAGCGGGAGGCGAGAAAACATTCAGTACTTC. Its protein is CASTQYSGRRENIQYF.

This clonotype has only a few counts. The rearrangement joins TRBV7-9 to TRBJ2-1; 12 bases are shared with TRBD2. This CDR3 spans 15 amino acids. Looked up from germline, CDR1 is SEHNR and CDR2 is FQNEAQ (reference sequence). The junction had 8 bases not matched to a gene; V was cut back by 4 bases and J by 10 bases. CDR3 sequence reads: CASSSRLAGEDEQFF. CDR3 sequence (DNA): TGTGCCAGCAGCTCTAGACTAGCGGGAGAAGACGAGCAGTTCTTC.

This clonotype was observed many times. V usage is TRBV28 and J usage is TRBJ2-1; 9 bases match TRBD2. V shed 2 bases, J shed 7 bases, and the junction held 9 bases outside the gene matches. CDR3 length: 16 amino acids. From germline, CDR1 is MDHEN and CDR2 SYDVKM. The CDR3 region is CASSLVASGKANEQFF. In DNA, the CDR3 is TGTGCCAGCAGTTTAGTAGCTAGCGGGAAAGCGAATGAGCAGTTCTTC.

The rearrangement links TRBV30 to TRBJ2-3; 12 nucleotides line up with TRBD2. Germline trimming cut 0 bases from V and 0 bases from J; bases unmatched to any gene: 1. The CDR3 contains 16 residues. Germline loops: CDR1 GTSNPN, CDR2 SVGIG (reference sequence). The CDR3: CAWSVGTSGSTDTQYF. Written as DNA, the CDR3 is TGTGCCTGGAGTGTGGGGACTAGCGGGAGCACAGATACGCAGTATTTT.

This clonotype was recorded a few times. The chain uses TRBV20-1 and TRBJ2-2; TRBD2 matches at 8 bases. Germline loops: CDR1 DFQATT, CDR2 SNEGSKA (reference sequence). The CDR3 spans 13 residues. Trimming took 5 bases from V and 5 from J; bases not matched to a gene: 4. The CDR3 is CSAPPSGTGELFF. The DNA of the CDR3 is TGCAGTGCTCCTCCTAGCGGGACCGGGGAGCTGTTTTTT.

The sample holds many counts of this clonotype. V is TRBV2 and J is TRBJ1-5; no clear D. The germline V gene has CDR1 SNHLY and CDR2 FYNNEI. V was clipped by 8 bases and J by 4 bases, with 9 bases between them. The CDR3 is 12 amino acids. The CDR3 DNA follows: TGTGCCAGCGAGAACGGGAATCAGCCCCAGCATTTT. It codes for CASENGNQPQHF. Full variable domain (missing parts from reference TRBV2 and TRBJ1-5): EPEVTQTPSHQVTQMGQEVILRCVPISNHLYFYWYRQILGQKVEFLVSFYNNEISEKSEIFDDQFSVERPDGSNFTLKIRSTKLEDSAMYFCASENGNQPQHFGDGTRLSIL.

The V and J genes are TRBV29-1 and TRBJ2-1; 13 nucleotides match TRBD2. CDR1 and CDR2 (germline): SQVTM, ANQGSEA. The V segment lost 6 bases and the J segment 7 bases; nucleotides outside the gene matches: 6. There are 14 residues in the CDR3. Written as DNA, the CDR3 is TGCAGCGTCCGGACTAGCGGGAGAGTAAATGAGCAGTTCTTC. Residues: CSVRTSGRVNEQFF.

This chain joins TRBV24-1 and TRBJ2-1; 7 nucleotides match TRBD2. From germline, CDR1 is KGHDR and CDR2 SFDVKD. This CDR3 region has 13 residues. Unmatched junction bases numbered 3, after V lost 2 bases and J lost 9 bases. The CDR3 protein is CATSDWTRGEQFF. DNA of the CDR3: TGTGCCACCAGTGATTGGACTAGGGGTGAGCAGTTCTTC.

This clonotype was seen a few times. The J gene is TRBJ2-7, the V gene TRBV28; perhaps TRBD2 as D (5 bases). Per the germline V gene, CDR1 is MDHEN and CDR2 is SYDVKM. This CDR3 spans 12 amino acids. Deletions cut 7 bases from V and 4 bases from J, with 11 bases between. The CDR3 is CASTGVLYEQYF. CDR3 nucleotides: TGTGCCAGCACCGGGGTCCTTTACGAGCAGTACTTC.

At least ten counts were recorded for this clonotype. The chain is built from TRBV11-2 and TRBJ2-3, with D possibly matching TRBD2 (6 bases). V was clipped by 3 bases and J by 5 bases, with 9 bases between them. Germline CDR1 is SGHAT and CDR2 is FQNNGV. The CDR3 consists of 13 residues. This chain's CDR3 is CASSFRLGDTQYF. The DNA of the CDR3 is TGTGCCAGCAGCTTCAGACTAGGAGATACGCAGTATTTT.

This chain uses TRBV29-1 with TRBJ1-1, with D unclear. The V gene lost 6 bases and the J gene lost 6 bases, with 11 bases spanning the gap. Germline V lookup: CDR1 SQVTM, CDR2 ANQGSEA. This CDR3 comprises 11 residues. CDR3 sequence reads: CSVMGGSEAFF. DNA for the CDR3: TGCAGCGTCATGGGCGGCTCTGAAGCTTTCTTT.

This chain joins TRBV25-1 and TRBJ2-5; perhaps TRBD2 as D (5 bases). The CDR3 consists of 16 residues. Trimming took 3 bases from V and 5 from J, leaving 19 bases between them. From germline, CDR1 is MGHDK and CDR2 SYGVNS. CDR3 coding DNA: TGTGCCAGCAGTGATGTGTGGGAGCAATACAAGGAGACCCAGTACTTC. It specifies CASSDVWEQYKETQYF.

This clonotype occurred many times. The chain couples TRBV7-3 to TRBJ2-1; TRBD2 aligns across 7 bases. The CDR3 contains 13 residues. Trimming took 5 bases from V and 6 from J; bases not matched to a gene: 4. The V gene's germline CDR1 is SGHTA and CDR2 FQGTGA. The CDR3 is CASSQTSFNEQFF. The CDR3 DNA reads TGTGCCAGCAGCCAGACTAGCTTCAATGAGCAGTTCTTC.

The CDR3 DNA reads TGTGCCAGCAGTCCCCGTCATGCGGGTAATTCACCCCTCCACTTT. Its translation: CASSPRHAGNSPLHF. The rearrangement uses TRBV12-3 or TRBV12-4 and TRBJ1-6; no firm D call. CDR3 length: 15 residues. The ends were cut back, 5 bases at V and 6 bases at J, with 14 bases in the middle.

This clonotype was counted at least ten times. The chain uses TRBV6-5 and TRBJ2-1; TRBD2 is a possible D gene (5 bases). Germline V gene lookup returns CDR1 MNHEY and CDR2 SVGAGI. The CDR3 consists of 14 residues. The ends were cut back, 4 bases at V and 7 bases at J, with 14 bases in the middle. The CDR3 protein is CASSSPTRRNEQFF. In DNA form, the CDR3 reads TGTGCCAGCAGTTCGCCTACGAGGAGGAATGAGCAGTTCTTC.